Listed here is a single TCR beta chain. Its antigen is currently unknown. The use of a sample-barcoded 5' primer and a J-beta primer mix characterized a second PCR of roughly 6 to 12 cycles. Researchers report that a template-switch adaptor with 12 random nucleotides tagged each cDNA molecule. In TCRdb, the 5' RACE reads were re-called with MiXCR into one record per CDR3 protein. The profile shows about 800,000 distinct CDR3 sequences, 20% to 25% of them singletons. This record comes from a study of blood T cells in healthy people across ages. Overall study findings and caveats: Strong correlation existed between TCR beta diversity and naive T cell percentage.

Germline assignment: CDR1 LGHNA and CDR2 YSLEER. This CDR3 spans 16 amino acids. V dropped 5 bases and J dropped 6; count of bases not matched to a gene: 10. These data also featured in a second study, about T cells of mothers and their children. According to that study: All extracted RNA went into cDNA synthesis, roughly 1.5 ug per 15 ul. None of the identified T cell clones proved to be persistent microchimeric clones.

The sequence was obtained from a boy aged 5-17 years in good health. The genes are TRBV4-3 and TRBJ2-2; 9 bases match TRBD1. Sequencing was done on a sample of blood. The CDR3 DNA follows: TGCGCCAGCAGCTCTTATACAGGGGGCCGGGCCGGGGAGCTGTTTTTT. Its translation: CASSSYTGGRAGELFF.